This is a list of T cell receptor beta chains from one sample in a study of cytomegalovirus exposure and HLA in healthy donors. Sequencing used immunoSEQ multiplex PCR; TCRdb keeps in-frame clones, though not all of them. The sample has 80,000 or so clones, roughly 76% seen once. The sequenced material came from PBMCs. These receptors were taken from a woman between 40 and 55 years old in good health and CMV-seronegative. Each CDR3 is given with its conserved first and last residue. The order of the fields is V gene, J gene, clone size, D gene, CDR3 length, CDR3 DNA, CDR3 protein. The D gene is left open where the match is weak. A clone size is listed for some rows: how often the clone was seen (once, few, many), or a class if it is expanded.

V: TRBV30
J: TRBJ2-7
size: -
D: -
length: 11
DNA: TGTGCCTGCCGAGACAGGCACGAGCAGTACTTC
CDR3: CACRDRHEQYF

V: TRBV4-1
J: TRBJ1-5
size: -
D: -
length: 14
DNA: TGCGCCAGCAGCCTAGCGGGGGAAAATCAGCCCCAGCATTTT
CDR3: CASSLAGENQPQHF

V: TRBV6-5
J: TRBJ2-2
size: -
D: TRBD2
length: 14
DNA: TGTGCCAGCAGTTTGGGCGGGGGAGCGGGGGAGCTGTTTTTT
CDR3: CASSLGGGAGELFF

V: TRBV10-3
J: TRBJ2-7
size: -
D: TRBD2
length: 12
DNA: TGTGCCACCTCTAGCGGGGGTTACGAGCAGTACTTC
CDR3: CATSSGGYEQYF

V: TRBV18
J: TRBJ2-5
size: -
D: TRBD1
length: 15
DNA: TGTGCCAGCGGAAGGAGGACAGGGGGCCCAGAGACCCAGTACTTC
CDR3: CASGRRTGGPETQYF

V: TRBV7-8
J: TRBJ2-1
size: -
D: TRBD2
length: 16
DNA: TGTGCCAGCAGCTCCTCTAGCGGGAGGGCGGGTCATGAGCAGTTCTTC
CDR3: CASSSSSGRAGHEQFF

V: TRBV12-5
J: TRBJ2-3
size: -
D: TRBD2
length: 16
DNA: TGTGCTAGTGGTACCCTAGCGGGGGCCCTGGCAGATACGCAGTATTTT
CDR3: CASGTLAGALADTQYF

V: TRBV7-9
J: TRBJ1-2
size: few
D: -
length: 12
DNA: TGTGCCAGCAGCCCCTTAGACTATGGCTACACCTTC
CDR3: CASSPLDYGYTF

V: TRBV28
J: TRBJ1-2
size: -
D: TRBD1
length: 15
DNA: TGTGCCAGCAGGTCTCCGGGACAGGTGGGCTATGGCTACACCTTC
CDR3: CASRSPGQVGYGYTF

V: TRBV29-1
J: TRBJ1-2
size: -
D: -
length: 13
DNA: TGCAGCGTTCGGGACTCTATTAACTATGGCTACACCTTC
CDR3: CSVRDSINYGYTF

V: TRBV19
J: TRBJ2-2
size: few
D: TRBD2
length: 19
DNA: TGTGCCGTTAGACCGGGACTAGCGGATTTCTTTGCGAACACCGGGGAGCTGTTTTTT
CDR3: CAVRPGLADFFANTGELFF

V: TRBV5-1
J: TRBJ2-3
size: -
D: TRBD1
length: 14
DNA: TGCGCCAGCAGCCAGGGACAGGGGTTAGATACGCAGTATTTT
CDR3: CASSQGQGLDTQYF

V: TRBV5-4
J: TRBJ1-5
size: -
D: -
length: 15
DNA: TGTGCCAGCCCCTTATACCGAAGTAGTAATCAGCCCCAGCATTTT
CDR3: CASPLYRSSNQPQHF

V: TRBV7-2
J: TRBJ2-1
size: once
D: -
length: 15
DNA: TGTGCCAGCAGCCCGCGCGAGCCCTCCTACAATGAGCAGTTCTTC
CDR3: CASSPREPSYNEQFF

V: TRBV28
J: TRBJ2-1
size: -
D: TRBD2
length: 16
DNA: TGTGCCAGCCGGTTAGCGGGAGGGCTGTCCAGCAATGAGCAGTTCTTC
CDR3: CASRLAGGLSSNEQFF

V: TRBV29-1
J: TRBJ2-7
size: -
D: -
length: 12
DNA: TGCAGCGTGGCGACAAATTCCTACGAGCAGTACTTC
CDR3: CSVATNSYEQYF

V: TRBV10-2
J: TRBJ2-1
size: -
D: TRBD2
length: 13
DNA: TGCGCCAGCAGGCTAGCGGGAGGCGATGAGCAGTTCTTC
CDR3: CASRLAGGDEQFF

V: TRBV30
J: TRBJ2-7
size: -
D: -
length: 11
DNA: TGTGCCTGGAGTGTACAAGGGGTTCAGTACTTC
CDR3: CAWSVQGVQYF

V: TRBV29-1
J: TRBJ1-5
size: -
D: TRBD1
length: 17
DNA: TGCAGCGTTGAGGGGGGATCGGGACAGAGGGGCAATCAGCCCCAGCATTTT
CDR3: CSVEGGSGQRGNQPQHF

V: TRBV19
J: TRBJ1-2
size: -
D: TRBD1
length: 16
DNA: TGTGCCAGTAGTCCGCTCACGGGACAGAGAAACTATGGCTACACCTTC
CDR3: CASSPLTGQRNYGYTF

V: TRBV28
J: TRBJ2-3
size: -
D: TRBD2
length: 16
DNA: TGTGCCAGCATAGAAGGAGGCGGGAGGGCCGTAGATACGCAGTATTTT
CDR3: CASIEGGGRAVDTQYF

V: TRBV4-1
J: TRBJ2-3
size: -
D: -
length: 15
DNA: TGCGCCAGCAGCCAGGCAGGGGCCCGGACAGATACGCAGTATTTT
CDR3: CASSQAGARTDTQYF

V: TRBV5-1
J: TRBJ2-7
size: -
D: -
length: 15
DNA: TGCGCCAGCAGCTCCACCCGGGGGGCGGGCTACGAGCAGTACTTC
CDR3: CASSSTRGAGYEQYF

V: TRBV7-9
J: TRBJ1-1
size: -
D: TRBD1
length: 18
DNA: TGTGCCAGCAGCTACGCCGGGACAGGTTATCTGAGGGTCACTGAAGCTTTCTTT
CDR3: CASSYAGTGYLRVTEAFF

V: TRBV5-1
J: TRBJ2-3
size: few
D: -
length: 11
DNA: TGCGCCAGCAGGTCAGCAGATACGCAGTATTTT
CDR3: CASRSADTQYF

V: TRBV5-1
J: TRBJ2-1
size: -
D: TRBD2
length: 15
DNA: TGCGCCACACGGGACGGGGGGGCGCCTGGAAATGAGCAGTTCTTC
CDR3: CATRDGGAPGNEQFF

V: TRBV5-1
J: TRBJ2-2
size: -
D: TRBD2
length: 15
DNA: TGCGCCAGCGGCCTCGGGGAGCGGGGGACCGGGGAGCTGTTTTTT
CDR3: CASGLGERGTGELFF